This section outlines one TCR beta chain sequence together with its context. What it recognizes is unknown. The protocol was immunoSEQ multiplex PCR, while the TCRdb copy is restricted to in-frame clones and leaves out a portion. The repertoire consists of approximately 74,000 clones, with about 73% occurring once and the leading ten covering roughly 2.1%. The data originate from a study of vaccination effects on CD4 cells after COVID-19. CDR3 length equals 15 residues. V was trimmed by 5 bases and J by 8 bases, leaving 18 bases between them. Germline assignment: CDR1 LNHDA and CDR2 SQIVND (reference sequence). Having been cultured for 10 days, the cells underwent CD4+ T cell isolation. The participants, recipients of two vaccine doses, got either BNT162b2 or mRNA-1273.

Material: CD4+ T cells from PBMCs cultured without peptide, obtained after COVID-19 vaccination. The chain is built from TRBV19 and TRBJ1-4, with D perhaps TRBD1 (6 bases). The clonotype was recovered from a human donor who received a COVID-19 vaccine. The CDR3 reads CASSDHRDSLEKLFF. The CDR3 DNA reads TGTGCCAGTAGTGATCACAGGGACTCTTTAGAAAAACTGTTTTTT.